Below are 23 T cell receptor beta chains sequenced from a single sample in a study of T cell changes during pregnancy in multiple sclerosis (dated by TCRdb to about 2019). Libraries were built with the immunoSEQ multiplex PCR assay. TCRdb took over this immuneACCESS table, retaining in-frame rearrangements with V and J assigned. Such tables are incomplete; in checked studies, under half of the missing clones stem from an unresolved V gene, and the remainder is unexplained. The sample has 35,000 to 50,000 clones on record, more than 90% of them singletons. In total, the top ten clones hold about 2.1% of the sample. The specimen was CD4+ T cells from peripheral blood mononuclear cells, collected after pregnancy. These receptors all stem from a female donor in good health, enrolled as a control in a pregnancy study.

The genes are TRBV6-5 and TRBJ1-2; D gene ambiguous. CDR1 and CDR2 from the germline V gene are MNHEY and SVGAGI. The CDR3 spans 13 residues. V was shortened by 1 base and J by 6 bases, with 9 bases between the two germline ends. Written as DNA, the CDR3 is TGTGCCAGCAGTTACTTTAGGAGGGATGGCTACACCTTC. It translates to CASSYFRRDGYTF.

This clone was picked up one time. The rearrangement uses TRBV9 and TRBJ1-3; 7 nucleotides match TRBD1. V lost 0 bases and J lost 8; bases outside the gene matches: 8. The CDR3 has 15 residues. Germline V gives CDR1 SGDLS, CDR2 YYNGEE. CDR3 DNA: TGTGCCAGCAGCGTAGAGGGAGCAGGGGGAGACACCATATATTTT. Its protein is CASSVEGAGGDTIYF.

This rearrangement joins TRBV18 to TRBJ1-2, with D maybe TRBD1 (6 bases). The CDR3 contains 15 residues. The ends were cut back, 2 bases at V and 5 bases at J, with 15 bases in the middle. The germline CDR1 and CDR2 sequences are KGHSH and LQKENI. The CDR3 DNA reads as TGTGCCAGCTCACCAAACGGACAGCCGGGATATGGCTACACCTTC. This encodes CASSPNGQPGYGYTF. Drawing the rest from reference TRBV18 and TRBJ1-2, the complete variable domain is NAGVMQNPRHLVRRRGQEARLRCSPMKGHSHVYWYRQLPEEGLKFMVYLQKENIIDESGMPKERFSAEFPKEGPSILRIQQVVRGDSAAYFCASSPNGQPGYGYTFGSGTRLTVV.

J is TRBJ2-1 and V is TRBV9, with 8 bases matching TRBD2. This CDR3 spans 15 amino acids. CDR1 is SGDLS and CDR2 is YYNGEE in the germline V gene. With 0 bases clipped from V and 8 bases from J, the junction kept 7 bases outside the gene matches. Here the CDR3 reads CASSVAGGPVDEQFF. CDR3 bases: TGTGCCAGCAGCGTAGCGGGAGGGCCTGTCGATGAGCAGTTCTTC.

The rearrangement links TRBV28 to TRBJ2-7, with TRBD2 identical over 8 bases. The CDR3 spans 14 residues. With 5 bases clipped from V and 2 bases from J, the junction kept 5 bases outside the gene matches. Germline lookup yields CDR1 MDHEN and CDR2 SYDVKM. CDR3 amino acids: CASSRTSGAYEQYF. CDR3 sequence (DNA): TGTGCCAGCAGTCGAACTAGCGGAGCCTACGAGCAGTACTTC.

The V gene is TRBV13, the J gene TRBJ1-1; 7 positions agree with TRBD1. V dropped 5 bases and J dropped 5; count of bases not matched to a gene: 8. The CDR3 sequence is 14 residues long. From germline, CDR1 is PRHDT and CDR2 FYEKMQ (reference sequence). The CDR3 coding sequence is TGTGCCAGCAGCGACGACACAGGGGTTACTGAAGCTTTCTTT. Translating it yields CASSDDTGVTEAFF.

The chain combines TRBV7-2 with TRBJ2-3, with 7 bases identical to TRBD2. Trimming at V came to 1 base and at J to 2 bases, leaving 0 bases not matched to a gene. The CDR3 runs to 14 residues. CDR1 is SGHTA, CDR2 FQGNSA, per germline. Here the CDR3 DNA reads TGTGCCAGCAGCTTAGGACTAGCCACAGATACGCAGTATTTT. It is translated as CASSLGLATDTQYF.

The V gene is TRBV27, the J gene TRBJ2-7, with 7 positions matching TRBD2. CDR1 is MNHEY and CDR2 is SMNVEV in the germline V gene (reference sequence). The length of the CDR3 is 14 residues. V lost 5 bases, J lost 4 bases, and 8 bases stayed unmatched. The CDR3 nucleotides are TGTGCCAGCAGTCCGCCGGGACTAACATACGAGCAGTACTTC. Its translation: CASSPPGLTYEQYF.

The chain has TRBV27 and TRBJ1-2; 9 nucleotides align to TRBD1. V lost 4 bases and J lost 4; bases outside the gene matches: 4. The CDR3 is made up of 14 amino acids. CDR1 and CDR2 (germline): MNHEY, SMNVEV (reference sequence). The CDR3: CASSSRDRVYGYTF. The CDR3 DNA reads TGTGCCAGCAGTTCACGGGACAGGGTCTATGGCTACACCTTC.

The chain is built from TRBV6-5 and TRBJ2-1, with 7 bases aligning to TRBD2. The CDR3 runs 16 residues. Germline CDR1 is MNHEY and CDR2 is SVGAGI. V was pared by 0 bases and J by 2 bases, with 4 bases of the junction left unmatched. CDR3 region: CASSYSGLAAYNEQFF. DNA for the CDR3: TGTGCCAGCAGTTACTCCGGGCTAGCGGCCTACAATGAGCAGTTCTTC.

The CDR3 DNA follows: TGTGCCAGCAGTGAAGTTAGTCTTAGCTACACTGAAGCTTTCTTT. It yields the protein CASSEVSLSYTEAFF. The chain carries TRBV6-1 and TRBJ1-1; no definite D call. The V and J ends lost 1 base and 3 bases respectively, with 12 bases between them. CDR3 length: 15 residues. From germline, CDR1 is MNHNS and CDR2 SASEGT.

The chain combines TRBV5-4 with TRBJ2-3; 10 bases fit TRBD2. Germline CDR1 SGHNT, CDR2 YYREEE (reference sequence). The length of the CDR3 is 15 residues. J was trimmed by 1 base and V by 5 bases; bases with no gene match: 4. This CDR3 reads CASRRAGGGTDTQYF. CDR3 DNA sequence: TGTGCCAGCAGAAGAGCGGGGGGGGGCACAGATACGCAGTATTTT.

V is TRBV13 and J is TRBJ2-1; 8 nucleotides agree with TRBD2. The CDR3 is 13 residues long. Germline CDR1 PRHDT, CDR2 FYEKMQ (reference sequence). V shed 4 bases, J shed 7 bases, and the junction held 3 bases outside the gene matches. CDR3 region: CASSSIAGNEQFF. CDR3 coding DNA: TGTGCCAGCAGCTCCATAGCGGGGAATGAGCAGTTCTTC.

This chain joins TRBV7-2 and TRBJ1-4; TRBD1 is a possible D gene (6 bases). The germline CDR1 and CDR2 sequences are SGHTA and FQGNSA. The CDR3 contains 15 residues. The ends were cut back, 5 bases at V and 6 bases at J, with 16 bases in the middle. The DNA of the CDR3 is TGTGCCAGCAGCGGTTACAGGGCGCAGCATGAAAAACTGTTTTTT. It codes for CASSGYRAQHEKLFF.

The chain combines TRBV2 with TRBJ2-4; D is perhaps TRBD2 (6 bases). The CDR3 loop spans 17 amino acids. CDR1 and CDR2 (germline): SNHLY, FYNNEI. The germline V and J ends were trimmed by 6 bases and 0 bases, with 18 bases remaining between them. The chain's CDR3 is CASSPGDQLLAKNIQYF. The CDR3, as DNA: TGTGCCAGCAGCCCGGGGGACCAGCTCCTAGCCAAAAACATTCAGTACTTC.

This chain links TRBV19 with TRBJ2-3; 7 bases line up with TRBD1. The germline V gene has CDR1 LNHDA and CDR2 SQIVND (reference sequence). The CDR3 has 14 residues. J gave up 6 bases and V 4 bases, and 7 bases lay outside the gene matches. CDR3 sequence (DNA): TGTGCCAGTAGTAGGGCACAGGGGCGTGATACGCAGTATTTT. This sequence encodes CASSRAQGRDTQYF.

This clone was seen only once. This rearrangement joins TRBV11-1 to TRBJ2-1, with 12 bases identical to TRBD2. The junction had 10 bases not matched to a gene; V was cut back by 6 bases and J by 10 bases. Germline V gives CDR1 SGHAT, CDR2 FQDESV (reference sequence). The CDR3 is 15 amino acids. The CDR3 nucleotides read TGTGCCAGCAGGAAGGGACTAGCGGGCTTTGCAGAGCAGTTCTTC. As protein: CASRKGLAGFAEQFF.

The chain couples TRBV5-4 to TRBJ2-7, with D possibly TRBD1 on 6 matching bases. V was trimmed by 4 bases and J by 0 bases, leaving 14 bases between them. Germline assignment: CDR1 SGHNT and CDR2 YYREEE (reference sequence). The CDR3 runs to 15 residues. The CDR3 DNA reads as TGTGCCAGCAGCCTACCGGGACACAGCTCCTACGAGCAGTACTTC. This encodes CASSLPGHSSYEQYF.

This chain links TRBV5-6 with TRBJ2-2, with D maybe TRBD1 (6 bases). Germline V CDR1 and CDR2: SGHDT, YYEEEE. The CDR3 contains 14 residues. V lost 1 base to trimming and J lost 7 bases, with 11 bases between them. CDR3 in amino acids: CASSLNRAIGELFF. CDR3 DNA: TGTGCCAGCAGCTTGAACAGGGCTATCGGGGAGCTGTTTTTT.

V gene TRBV2 combines with J gene TRBJ1-2; TRBD1 matches at 7 bases. This CDR3 is built from 14 residues. V was pared by 7 bases and J by 8 bases, with 13 bases of the junction left unmatched. CDR1 and CDR2 from the germline V gene are SNHLY and FYNNEI. Here the CDR3 DNA reads TGTGCCAGCACTAAGAGGGTGGGACAGTGGGGCTACACCTTC. It translates to CASTKRVGQWGYTF.

The chain employs TRBV9 and TRBJ1-5, with 7 bases identical to TRBD1. CDR3 length equals 14 residues. Germline trimming cut 8 bases from V and 2 bases from J; bases unmatched to any gene: 7. From germline, CDR1 is SGDLS and CDR2 YYNGEE. The CDR3 spells CASTRDSGNQPQHF. The CDR3 DNA sequence: TGTGCCAGTACCAGGGACAGCGGCAATCAGCCCCAGCATTTT.

This clone was observed once. The chain joins TRBV9 to TRBJ2-5; 9 nucleotides align to TRBD1. The CDR3 runs 15 residues. Per the germline V gene, CDR1 is SGDLS and CDR2 is YYNGEE. The J segment lost 5 bases and the V segment lost 3 bases, leaving 8 bases of the junction unmatched. CDR3 coding DNA: TGTGCCAGCAGCGCTTCCGGGACAGGGAGGGAGACCCAGTACTTC. Its translation: CASSASGTGRETQYF.

This chain connects TRBV25-1 to TRBJ2-5; 10 bases are a match to TRBD1. The J segment lost 7 bases and the V segment lost 5 bases, leaving 10 bases of the junction unmatched. Looked up from germline, CDR1 is MGHDK and CDR2 is SYGVNS. The CDR3 spans 15 residues. CDR3 amino acids: CASSPTGGVPGTQYF. DNA for the CDR3: TGTGCCAGCAGTCCGACAGGGGGCGTCCCAGGGACCCAGTACTTC.